This TCR beta chain derives from a study of blood T cell repertoires in COVID-19. Libraries were prepared by immunoSEQ multiplex PCR; TCRdb keeps only in-frame clonotypes and omits some of them. Of some 90,000 clones listed, about 88% are singletons. The sequencing input was peripheral blood. The source of this sequence is a man older than 75 with active or convalescent COVID-19.

CDR3 nucleotides: TGTGCCAGCAGTTTATCGTGGGACAGGGGACTTCTGCTGAACACTGAAGCTTTCTTT. Amino acids: CASSLSWDRGLLLNTEAFF. The V and J genes are TRBV28 and TRBJ1-1; TRBD1 aligns across 10 bases. Germline CDR1 and CDR2: MDHEN and SYDVKM. Trimming took 1 base from V and 0 from J; bases not matched to a gene: 11. This CDR3 contains 19 residues.